These T cell receptor beta chains were read from a single sample in a study of cytomegalovirus exposure and HLA in healthy donors. Clones were read by immunoSEQ multiplex PCR, and TCRdb kept only the in-frame ones, dropping some. Here the sample spans roughly 170,000 clones, 80% to 85% being singletons. The sequencing input was PBMCs. The receptors shown here come from a man aged 50 to 59 in good health and CMV-seronegative. Both conserved end residues are part of each CDR3. A D gene is named only where the DNA matches it firmly. Clone size, where shown, is once, few, many, or a class for clones that have expanded.

cdr3_nt: TGTGCCAGCAGCTTATCAGATAATCAGCCCCAGCATTTT
cdr3_aa: CASSLSDNQPQHF
v_call: TRBV11-2
d_call: .
clone_size: .
j_call: TRBJ1-5

cdr3_nt: TGTGCCAGCAGCCAGGGGGCATACAATGAGCAGTTCTTC
cdr3_aa: CASSQGAYNEQFF
v_call: TRBV7-9
d_call: TRBD1
clone_size: .
j_call: TRBJ2-1

cdr3_nt: TGTTCCAGCAACTCCTTCACGGGAGCCAACGTCCTGACTTTC
cdr3_aa: CSSNSFTGANVLTF
v_call: TRBV7-9
d_call: .
clone_size: .
j_call: TRBJ2-6

cdr3_nt: TGTGCCAGCAGTGACGGACAGCCAGGCAATCAGCCCCAGCATTTT
cdr3_aa: CASSDGQPGNQPQHF
v_call: TRBV6-1
d_call: .
clone_size: .
j_call: TRBJ1-5

cdr3_nt: TGCGCCAGCAGCTTGGTAACCGCGAGCTATGGCTACACCTTC
cdr3_aa: CASSLVTASYGYTF
v_call: TRBV5-1
d_call: .
clone_size: .
j_call: TRBJ1-2

cdr3_nt: TGTGCCAGCAGTAGGGAGAGCTCCTACAATGAGCAGTTCTTC
cdr3_aa: CASSRESSYNEQFF
v_call: TRBV6-4
d_call: .
clone_size: .
j_call: TRBJ2-1

cdr3_nt: TGTGCCACCAGCACGAGGGGGTCTGGAAACACCATATATTTT
cdr3_aa: CATSTRGSGNTIYF
v_call: TRBV15
d_call: .
clone_size: .
j_call: TRBJ1-3

cdr3_nt: TGTGCCAGCAGCCTTTTTAGGACTAGCGGGAGGGCCCTTCGATGGGAGCAGTTCTTC
cdr3_aa: CASSLFRTSGRALRWEQFF
v_call: TRBV5-4
d_call: TRBD2
clone_size: .
j_call: TRBJ2-1

cdr3_nt: TGTGCCAGCAGCTTGAGCGGGTTCACAGATACGCAGTATTTT
cdr3_aa: CASSLSGFTDTQYF
v_call: TRBV7-6
d_call: .
clone_size: few
j_call: TRBJ2-3

cdr3_nt: TGCGCCAGCAGCTTGCAACAGGGTTCAGATACGCAGTATTTT
cdr3_aa: CASSLQQGSDTQYF
v_call: TRBV5-1
d_call: .
clone_size: .
j_call: TRBJ2-3

cdr3_nt: TGTGCCAGCAGTTTACGAGCGTTAACCTACGAGCAGTACTTC
cdr3_aa: CASSLRALTYEQYF
v_call: TRBV28
d_call: .
clone_size: .
j_call: TRBJ2-7

cdr3_nt: TGTGCCAGCAGCGGTCTAGCGGGGGGAGAGACCCAGTACTTC
cdr3_aa: CASSGLAGGETQYF
v_call: TRBV7-9
d_call: TRBD2
clone_size: .
j_call: TRBJ2-5

cdr3_nt: TGTGCCACCAGCAGAGATAGGGGGCGCGAAGAACTGTTTTTT
cdr3_aa: CATSRDRGREELFF
v_call: TRBV15
d_call: TRBD1
clone_size: .
j_call: TRBJ1-4

cdr3_nt: TGTGCCAGCAGGATACTAGCGGGAACCTACGAGCAGTACTTC
cdr3_aa: CASRILAGTYEQYF
v_call: TRBV2
d_call: TRBD2
clone_size: .
j_call: TRBJ2-7

cdr3_nt: TGTGCCAGCACGGAGGGGAACTATGGCTACACCTTC
cdr3_aa: CASTEGNYGYTF
v_call: TRBV9
d_call: .
clone_size: .
j_call: TRBJ1-2

cdr3_nt: TGTGCCAGCAGCTTAAGACAGGGGTGGGCAGATACGCAGTATTTT
cdr3_aa: CASSLRQGWADTQYF
v_call: TRBV7-6
d_call: TRBD1
clone_size: .
j_call: TRBJ2-3

cdr3_nt: TGTGCCAGCAGCGTAGGGGCGACAGGGACCTACAATGAGCAGTTCTTC
cdr3_aa: CASSVGATGTYNEQFF
v_call: TRBV9
d_call: TRBD1
clone_size: few
j_call: TRBJ2-1

cdr3_nt: TGTGCCAGCAGCTTAGCATCGCGCCGCGGGAGTGGTAATGAGCAGTTCTTC
cdr3_aa: CASSLASRRGSGNEQFF
v_call: TRBV7-2
d_call: TRBD2
clone_size: .
j_call: TRBJ2-1

cdr3_nt: TGTGCCAGCAGCGCATACAGGGGTATCGGGTACAATGAGCAGTTCTTC
cdr3_aa: CASSAYRGIGYNEQFF
v_call: TRBV5-4
d_call: TRBD1
clone_size: .
j_call: TRBJ2-1

cdr3_nt: TGTGCCATCAGTACGAGACTAGCGGGAGGAGGCGAGCAGTACTTC
cdr3_aa: CAISTRLAGGGEQYF
v_call: TRBV10-3
d_call: TRBD2
clone_size: few
j_call: TRBJ2-7

cdr3_nt: TGTGCCAGCAGTACCGGCAGGGGGACCTCCTACGAGCAGTACTTC
cdr3_aa: CASSTGRGTSYEQYF
v_call: TRBV6-6
d_call: TRBD1
clone_size: .
j_call: TRBJ2-7

cdr3_nt: TGTGCCAGCAGCTCCGGCGGGGGGGCCGAGACCCAGTACTTC
cdr3_aa: CASSSGGGAETQYF
v_call: TRBV7-2
d_call: TRBD2
clone_size: few
j_call: TRBJ2-5